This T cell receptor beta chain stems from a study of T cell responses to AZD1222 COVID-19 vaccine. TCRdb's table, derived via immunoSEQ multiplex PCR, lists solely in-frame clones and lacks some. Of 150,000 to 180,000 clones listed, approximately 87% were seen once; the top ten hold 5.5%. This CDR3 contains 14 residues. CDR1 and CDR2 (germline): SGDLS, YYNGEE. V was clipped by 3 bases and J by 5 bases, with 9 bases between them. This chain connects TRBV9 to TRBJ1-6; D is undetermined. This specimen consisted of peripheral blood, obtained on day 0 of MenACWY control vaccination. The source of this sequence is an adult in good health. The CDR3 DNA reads TGTGCCAGCAGCGAAAGTCCGAATAATTCACCCCTCCACTTT. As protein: CASSESPNNSPLHF.